This T cell receptor beta chain was observed in a study of vaccination effects on CD4 cells after COVID-19. Pools of viral peptides were used by the ViraFEST assay to expand antigen-specific CD4+ T cells ahead of sequencing. With approximately ten days of culture completed, CD4+ T cells were isolated. Participants received two doses of either the BNT162b2 or mRNA-1273 vaccine. The vaccine recipients had no prior SARS-CoV-2 infection, with negative nucleocapsid antibodies. Data came from immunoSEQ multiplex PCR; TCRdb stores just in-frame clones and leaves some out. The sample has some 11,000 clones, roughly 71% seen once. Worth noting for this clone: Its target is unknown.

Study findings and constraints: Infection- and vaccine-induced clones contracted markedly late after vaccination. Convalescent patients were few in the study, and early post-infection timepoints were absent.

This receptor was identified in a human donor who received a COVID-19 vaccine. The source material was CD4+ T cells from PBMCs cultured with SARS-CoV-2 spike peptides, sampled after COVID-19 vaccination.

The CDR3 nucleotides are TGTGCCAGCAGCCAAGAACAGGGCAGGGTAACTAATGAAAAACTGTTTTTT. This codes for CASSQEQGRVTNEKLFF. The gene calls are TRBV4-2 and TRBJ1-4; tentatively, D is TRBD1 (6 bases). The germline gives CDR1 LGHNA, CDR2 YNFKEQ. The ends were cut back, 0 bases at V and 1 base at J, with 12 bases in the middle. CDR3 size: 17 residues.